The 22 T cell receptor beta chains presented below share a single source sample, sequenced in a study of cytomegalovirus exposure and HLA in healthy donors. Both 60 Vbeta primers and 13 Jbeta primers went into the PCR. This table comes from immunoSEQ multiplex PCR, and its TCRdb copy is limited to in-frame clones, with some not included. The table includes 250,000 to 350,000 clones, 86% detected once. Source material: PBMCs. These receptors came from a man aged 35 to 55 in good health and CMV-seropositive.

The V call is TRBV6-5, the J call TRBJ1-5; D is undetermined. V was trimmed by 2 bases and J by 3 bases, leaving 8 bases between them. The CDR3 length is 14 residues. Germline V gives CDR1 MNHEY, CDR2 SVGAGI. CDR3 sequence: CASSYVRANQPQHF. The CDR3, as DNA: TGTGCCAGCAGTTACGTGAGGGCCAATCAGCCCCAGCATTTT.

The chain has TRBV19 and TRBJ2-2; TRBD2 matches at 11 bases. Per the germline V gene, CDR1 is LNHDA and CDR2 is SQIVND (reference sequence). The CDR3 is 15 amino acids. J was trimmed by 5 bases and V by 5 bases; bases with no gene match: 4. Written as DNA, the CDR3 is TGTGCCAGTAGTTCGACTAGCGGGGCGACCGGGGAGCTGTTTTTT. Its protein is CASSSTSGATGELFF.

Worth noting for this clone: The sample has other DNA sequences that encode this CDR3 too. The rearrangement uses TRBV27 and TRBJ2-7; 9 nucleotides line up with TRBD1. This CDR3 contains 15 residues. CDR1 and CDR2 from the germline V gene are MNHEY and SMNVEV (reference sequence). After removal of 2 bases from V and 2 bases from J, the junction contained 4 bases not matched to a gene. CDR3 in DNA: TGTGCCAGCAGTTTAAGCGGACAGGGGACCTACGAGCAGTACTTC. Translating it yields CASSLSGQGTYEQYF.

The chain links TRBV27 to TRBJ2-7; maybe TRBD2 (6 bases). The CDR3 covers 17 residues. Trimming removed 3 bases from V and 4 bases from J, with 22 bases in between. Germline V gives CDR1 MNHEY, CDR2 SMNVEV (reference sequence). CDR3 loop: CASSFLPGLGGKYEQYF. DNA for the CDR3: TGTGCCAGCAGTTTTCTCCCGGGACTCGGAGGGAAATACGAGCAGTACTTC.

A word on this clone: Other DNA sequences of this sample code for an identical CDR3. The genes are TRBV29-1 and TRBJ1-2, with TRBD1 matching 8 bases. Germline CDR1 is SQVTM and CDR2 is ANQGSEA. Trimming at V came to 6 bases and at J to 8 bases, leaving 8 bases not matched to a gene. The CDR3 length is 12 residues. The CDR3 loop reads CSVEQGALGYTF. CDR3 nucleotides: TGCAGCGTCGAGCAGGGGGCGTTGGGCTACACCTTC.

The chain joins TRBV10-3 to TRBJ2-4, with TRBD1 matching over 7 bases. Per the germline V gene, CDR1 is ENHRY and CDR2 is SYGVKD. The CDR3 covers 16 residues. The ends lost 6 bases at V and 0 bases at J; junction bases unmatched: 8. The CDR3 loop is CAISSDRAIAKNIQYF. Here the CDR3 DNA reads TGTGCCATCAGCTCCGACAGGGCGATAGCCAAAAACATTCAGTACTTC.

The chain uses TRBV6-1 and TRBJ1-5, with 7 bases matching TRBD1. Unmatched junction bases numbered 6, after V lost 6 bases and J lost 13 bases. The germline V gene has CDR1 MNHNS and CDR2 SASEGT. The CDR3 runs to 11 residues. The CDR3 sequence: CASRNQGQQHF. Here the CDR3 DNA reads TGTGCCAGCAGAAACCAGGGACAGCAGCATTTT.

The chain employs TRBV7-9 and TRBJ2-1; 7 bases agree with TRBD2. The CDR3 length is 15 residues. Germline V gives CDR1 SEHNR, CDR2 FQNEAQ (reference sequence). Trimming at V came to 7 bases and at J to 0 bases, leaving 6 bases not matched to a gene. The CDR3 region has the DNA TGTGCCAGCATTACTAGCGCGAGCTCCTACAATGAGCAGTTCTTC. Residues: CASITSASSYNEQFF.

This rearrangement joins TRBV27 to TRBJ2-1, with D uncertain. The V and J ends lost 5 bases and 6 bases respectively, with 14 bases between them. The CDR3 extends over 14 amino acids. Germline V CDR1 and CDR2: MNHEY, SMNVEV (reference sequence). CDR3 nucleotides: TGTGCCAGCAGTCTAGGCTCGGCTCTCAATGAGCAGTTCTTC. It is translated as CASSLGSALNEQFF.

V is TRBV30 and J is TRBJ2-7; D may be TRBD2 (5 bases). V was shortened by 2 bases and J by 2 bases, with 16 bases between the two germline ends. Germline assignment: CDR1 GTSNPN and CDR2 SVGIG (reference sequence). The CDR3 is 15 residues long. The CDR3 sequence: CAWSKGLSTTYEQYF. CDR3 coding DNA: TGTGCCTGGAGTAAGGGATTATCGACTACCTACGAGCAGTACTTC.

The rearrangement links TRBV28 to TRBJ1-2; 9 bases match TRBD1. V lost 7 bases to trimming and J lost 7 bases; unmatched junction nucleotides: 10. The germline CDR1 and CDR2 sequences are MDHEN and SYDVKM. This CDR3 has 14 residues. The CDR3 DNA sequence: TGTGCCAGCACCCGCCCGGGACAGGGCGGTGGCTACACCTTC. This gives the protein CASTRPGQGGGYTF.

The V and J genes are TRBV2 and TRBJ1-2; tentatively, D is TRBD1 (5 bases). Germline V gene lookup returns CDR1 SNHLY and CDR2 FYNNEI. The CDR3 loop spans 14 amino acids. Trimming shortened V by 6 bases and J by 6 bases, and 17 bases separated the two germline ends. CDR3 DNA sequence: TGTGCCAGCAGCCCCCAGAGAGGAGGGGATGGCTACACCTTC. Translation gives CASSPQRGGDGYTF.

The V and J genes are TRBV28 and TRBJ2-7; 11 nucleotides align to TRBD1. This CDR3 region has 16 residues. Germline-derived CDR1 and CDR2 are MDHEN and SYDVKM. V gave up 5 bases and J gave up 6 bases; unmatched junction bases: 12. The DNA of the CDR3 is TGTGCCAGCAGTGGACAGGGGGCCGCGATTCTGTCCGAGCAGTACTTC. The encoded protein is CASSGQGAAILSEQYF.

The gene calls are TRBV5-1 and TRBJ1-2; 9 bases match TRBD1. The germline gives CDR1 SGHRS, CDR2 YFSETQ. V was pared by 0 bases and J by 4 bases, with 10 bases of the junction left unmatched. The CDR3 has 17 residues. The CDR3 DNA reads TGCGCCAGCAGCTTGGTCCCCTCGGACAGGGGAATCTATGGCTACACCTTC. Translated, it gives CASSLVPSDRGIYGYTF. Based on the CDR3 plus reference TRBV5-1 and TRBJ1-2, the full variable domain is KAGVTQTPRYLIKTRGQQVTLSCSPISGHRSVSWYQQTPGQGLQFLFEYFSETQRNKGNFPGRFSGRQFSNSRSEMNVSTLELGDSALYLCASSLVPSDRGIYGYTFGSGTRLTVV.

The chain joins TRBV2 to TRBJ2-3; perhaps TRBD1 as D (7 bases). Germline V gives CDR1 SNHLY, CDR2 FYNNEI. Trimming shortened V by 11 bases and J by 0 bases, and 21 bases separated the two germline ends. This CDR3 spans 16 amino acids. The DNA for the CDR3 is TGTGCCGTGCAGGGGGGCATTCTGCTTAGCACAGATACGCAGTATTTT. It codes for CAVQGGILLSTDTQYF.

The chain links TRBV23-1 to TRBJ2-3; 7 bases map to TRBD2. TRBV23-1 is reported as an ORF; its role is uncertain. This CDR3 has 14 amino acids. Trimming removed 10 bases from V and 0 bases from J; junction bases left unmatched: 7. DNA of the CDR3: TGCGCCATCCCTAGCGGAGCTAGCACAGATACGCAGTATTTT. This sequence encodes CAIPSGASTDTQYF.

This clone came up a few times. CDR3 region: CASSPDIPGQSTPYEQYF. For the CDR3, the DNA is TGTGCCAGCTCACCAGACATACCGGGACAGTCCACCCCCTACGAGCAGTACTTC. The chain combines TRBV18 with TRBJ2-7; 7 positions match TRBD1. In germline, CDR1 is KGHSH, CDR2 LQKENI. The CDR3 loop spans 18 amino acids. V shed 2 bases, J shed 2 bases, and the junction held 15 bases outside the gene matches.

This chain uses TRBV6-1 with TRBJ2-2; 10 nucleotides align to TRBD2. Trimming at V came to 5 bases and at J to 7 bases, leaving 7 bases not matched to a gene. The CDR3 runs to 15 residues. Per the germline V gene, CDR1 is MNHNS and CDR2 is SASEGT. In DNA form, the CDR3 reads TGTGCCAGCAGTATTACTAGCGGGACGGACGGGGAGCTGTTTTTT. Translation gives CASSITSGTDGELFF.

The genes are TRBV5-1 and TRBJ2-5; D is ambiguous. Germline V gene lookup returns CDR1 SGHRS and CDR2 YFSETQ. This CDR3 comprises 12 residues. Between the trimmed V and J ends, which lost 2 bases and 2 bases, there was a span of 4 bases. The chain's CDR3 is CASSLQQETQYF. CDR3 DNA: TGCGCCAGCAGCTTACAGCAAGAGACCCAGTACTTC.

The rearrangement uses TRBV9 and TRBJ2-1; 11 nucleotides agree with TRBD2. J gave up 5 bases and V 3 bases, and 7 bases lay outside the gene matches. Germline V lookup: CDR1 SGDLS, CDR2 YYNGEE. This CDR3 region has 16 residues. CDR3 amino acids: CASSAAGLAEDNEQFF. For the CDR3, the DNA is TGTGCCAGCAGCGCCGCGGGACTAGCGGAGGACAATGAGCAGTTCTTC.

The chain uses TRBV7-9 and TRBJ2-1, with TRBD2 matching 14 bases. CDR3 length: 16 residues. Germline V gene data show CDR1 as SEHNR and CDR2 as FQNEAQ (reference sequence). Losses at the gene ends were 4 bases for V and 6 bases for J; bases not matched to a gene: 5. This chain's CDR3 is CASSSTSGRVVNEQFF. CDR3 DNA sequence: TGTGCCAGCAGCTCGACTAGCGGGAGGGTCGTCAATGAGCAGTTCTTC.

V is TRBV6-5 and J is TRBJ2-3, with D possibly matching TRBD1 (5 bases). V was shortened by 4 bases and J by 3 bases, with 8 bases between the two germline ends. Looked up from germline, CDR1 is MNHEY and CDR2 is SVGAGI. This CDR3 comprises 13 residues. The chain's CDR3 is CASSSGATDTQYF. CDR3 DNA sequence: TGTGCCAGCAGTTCTGGGGCGACAGATACGCAGTATTTT.